This paragraph covers one T cell receptor beta chain sequence. The data were obtained in a study of CD8+CD57+ T cells in acquired aplastic anemia. Study-level background: Average DNA yield from sorted CD4+ and CD8+ cells was 3.2 ug. Healthy donor sequencing depth: 8.5 million to 10.8 million CD4+, under 14 million CD8+ reads.

Profiling of TCR beta VDJ combinations and CDR3 sequences used genomic DNA as template. Using its own MiXCR run on the reads, TCRdb lists one record per CDR3 protein. The sample records a few hundred thousand distinct CDR3 sequences, around 60% being singletons. This CDR3 is 15 amino acids long. V shed 5 bases and J 3 bases; nucleotides not matched to a gene: 8. CDR1 is SGHVS and CDR2 is FNYEAQ in the germline V gene. The rearrangement links TRBV7-6 to TRBJ2-7; 9 bases match TRBD1. Sequenced: sorted CD4+, CD8+, or CD8+CD57+ T cells (not recorded which) from PBMCs. This TCR came from a human donor in good health. The CDR3 region is CASSQVWDRVYEQYF. The DNA of the CDR3 is TGTGCCAGCAGCCAAGTTTGGGACAGGGTCTACGAGCAGTACTTC.